The 10 T cell receptor beta chains listed next were all sequenced from one sample in a study of OX40 agonist ivuxolimab in advanced cancers. Receptor amplification or capture employed the immunoSEQ multiplex PCR assay. TCRdb re-hosts the immuneACCESS table, in-frame sequences only. Its copies lack some clones; in the studies checked, an unresolved V gene accounts for under half of them, and the cause for the rest is not known. This sample lists approximately 99,000 clones; roughly 95% were detected once. Of the sample, around 2% is held by the ten largest clones. Sequencing used CD4+ or CD8+ T cells sorted from blood, obtained in a trial of the OX40 agonist ivuxolimab. Receptors were obtained from an adult with an advanced solid tumor such as melanoma, head and neck, liver or kidney cancer.

The gene calls are TRBV6-5 and TRBJ2-3, with D perhaps matching TRBD1 or TRBD2 (5 bases each). The CDR3 runs 13 residues. V lost 10 bases and J 3 bases, leaving 14 bases between the germline ends. The germline V gene has CDR1 MNHEY and CDR2 SVGAGI. The CDR3 bases are TGTGCCACCGGGGCGTTGGGTACAGATACGCAGTATTTT. The encoded protein is CATGALGTDTQYF.

The gene calls are TRBV10-1 and TRBJ2-7; D might be TRBD2 (5 bases). CDR1 WNHNN and CDR2 SYGVQD come from the germline V gene (reference sequence). V was shortened by 3 bases and J by 0 bases, with 12 bases between the two germline ends. The CDR3 has 15 amino acids. CDR3 bases: TGCGCCAGCAGTGATATTACGGAGGACTCCTACGAGCAGTACTTC. It translates to CASSDITEDSYEQYF.

J is TRBJ1-2 and V is TRBV6-1, with 12 positions matching TRBD1. The CDR3 is 17 residues long. Germline CDR1 MNHNS, CDR2 SASEGT. The V segment lost 4 bases and the J segment 3 bases; nucleotides outside the gene matches: 9. As DNA, the CDR3 is TGTGCCAGCAGTGTCCCCCCCGGGACAGGGGGCGACTATGGCTACACCTTC. Translating it yields CASSVPPGTGGDYGYTF.

This chain joins TRBV7-8 and TRBJ2-3; 7 nucleotides align to TRBD2. CDR3 size: 17 residues. The V gene's germline CDR1 is SGHVS and CDR2 FQNEAQ. The V gene end was trimmed by 3 bases and the J gene end by 4 bases; junction bases not matched to a gene: 13. CDR3 residues: CASSFHQAGDLADTQYF. CDR3 bases: TGTGCCAGCAGCTTCCACCAGGCGGGGGACTTGGCAGATACGCAGTATTTT. Full variable domain (missing parts from reference TRBV7-8 and TRBJ2-3): GAGVSQSPRYKVAKRGQDVALRCDPISGHVSLFWYQQALGQGPEFLTYFQNEAQLDKSGLPSDRFFAERPEGSVSTLKIQRTQQEDSAVYLCASSFHQAGDLADTQYFGPGTRLTVL.

This chain joins TRBV7-9 and TRBJ2-1; either TRBD1 or TRBD2 may supply D (6 bases each). The CDR3 sequence is 17 residues long. V lost 6 bases, J lost 0 bases, and 18 bases lay in between. Germline V lookup: CDR1 SEHNR, CDR2 FQNEAQ (reference sequence). CDR3 region: CASSQTGRISSYNEQFF. The CDR3 DNA reads as TGTGCCAGCAGTCAAACAGGGAGGATAAGCTCCTACAATGAGCAGTTCTTC.

The V gene is TRBV28, the J gene TRBJ2-7; D may be TRBD2 (5 bases). With 6 bases removed from V and 2 bases from J, the gap between germline ends came to 17 bases. CDR1 and CDR2 from the germline V gene are MDHEN and SYDVKM. The CDR3 runs to 15 residues. The DNA of the CDR3 is TGTGCCAGCAGCCCGGACGAGGGCTACACCTACGAGCAGTACTTC. It is translated as CASSPDEGYTYEQYF.

This chain connects TRBV19 to TRBJ2-4; D may be TRBD1 or TRBD2 (6 bases each). V was cut by 6 bases and J by 12 bases, with 18 bases left in between. This CDR3 has 13 residues. The germline V gene has CDR1 LNHDA and CDR2 SQIVND (reference sequence). DNA for the CDR3: TGTGCCAGTAGCCCATCAGGGGACTCAGCTCAGTACTTC. It codes for CASSPSGDSAQYF.

The rearrangement joins TRBV27 to TRBJ1-3, with D perhaps matching TRBD1 (6 bases). Trimming left V 5 bases short and J 4 bases short, with 12 bases between. The CDR3 has 14 amino acids. Germline V gene sequence: CDR1 MNHEY, CDR2 SMNVEV (reference sequence). CDR3 in amino acids: CASSIQGGGNTIYF. CDR3 nucleotides: TGTGCCAGCAGTATACAGGGTGGAGGAAACACCATATATTTT.

The rearrangement uses TRBV19 and TRBJ2-1, with 8 bases fitting TRBD1. The CDR3 has 15 amino acids. Trimming cost V 5 bases and J 1 base; bases outside gene matches: 4. Germline V gene sequence: CDR1 LNHDA, CDR2 SQIVND (reference sequence). CDR3 loop: CASSPRTGSYNEQFF. DNA of the CDR3: TGTGCCAGTAGTCCGAGGACAGGGTCCTACAATGAGCAGTTCTTC.

The chain couples TRBV19 to TRBJ2-7; the D gene is possibly TRBD1 (6 bases). This CDR3 is 17 amino acids long. Looked up from germline, CDR1 is LNHDA and CDR2 is SQIVND (reference sequence). Trimming removed 5 bases at V and 3 bases at J, with 23 bases between. The CDR3 nucleotides read TGTGCCAGTAGTCCCGGGACATCGTCAGCTTTCCGCTACGAGCAGTACTTC. This sequence encodes CASSPGTSSAFRYEQYF.